This TCR beta chain was recovered during a study of T cells in Graves' hyperthyroidism and ophthalmopathy. Study context: Any treatment followed the collection of peripheral blood at initial diagnosis.

Amplification of TCR beta CDR3 regions was performed using RNA transcripts as template. The HTBI primer set served for first-round RT-PCR of the TCR CDR3. TCRdb reprocessed the multiplex PCR reads via MiXCR and lists one record per CDR3 protein. The data contain roughly 180,000 distinct CDR3 sequences, approximately 15% of them singletons. This clonotype was seen ten or more times. The target antigen is unknown. Overall study results and limits: Expanded thyroid clonotypes (above 0.001) were mostly also found in blood.

The clonotype originates from a woman aged 45-65 years with Graves' hyperthyroidism. The sample comprised blood.

As DNA, the CDR3 is TGTGCCATCAGTGAGACAGGGGGCTATGGCTACACCTTC. It encodes CAISETGGYGYTF. J is TRBJ1-2 and V is TRBV10-3; 8 bases align to TRBD1. Germline V gives CDR1 ENHRY, CDR2 SYGVKD. There are 13 residues in the CDR3. J gave up 4 bases and V 2 bases, and 0 bases lay outside the gene matches.